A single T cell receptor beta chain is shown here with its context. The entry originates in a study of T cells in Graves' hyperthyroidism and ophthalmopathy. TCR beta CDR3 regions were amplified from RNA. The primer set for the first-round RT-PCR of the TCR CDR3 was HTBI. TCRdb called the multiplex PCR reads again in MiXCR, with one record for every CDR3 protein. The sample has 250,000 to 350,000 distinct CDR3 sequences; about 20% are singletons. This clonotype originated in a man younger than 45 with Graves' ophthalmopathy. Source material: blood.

The CDR3 sequence is CASSVDRVGKTQYF. CDR3 coding DNA: TGTGCCAGCAGTGTGGACAGGGTCGGGAAGACCCAGTACTTC. The chain links TRBV6-1 to TRBJ2-5; 8 bases map to TRBD1. The CDR3 consists of 14 residues. CDR1 is MNHNS, CDR2 SASEGT, per germline. V lost 4 bases and J lost 6; bases outside the gene matches: 7.